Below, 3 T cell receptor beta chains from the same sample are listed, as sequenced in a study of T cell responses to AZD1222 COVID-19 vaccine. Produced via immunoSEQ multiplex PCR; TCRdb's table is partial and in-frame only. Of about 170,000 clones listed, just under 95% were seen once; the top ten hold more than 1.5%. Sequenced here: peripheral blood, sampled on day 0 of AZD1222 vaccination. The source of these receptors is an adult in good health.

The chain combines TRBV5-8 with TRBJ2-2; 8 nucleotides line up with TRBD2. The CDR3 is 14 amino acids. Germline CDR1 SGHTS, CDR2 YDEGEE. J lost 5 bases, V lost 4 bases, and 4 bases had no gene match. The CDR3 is CASSGPGGTGELFF. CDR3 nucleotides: TGTGCCAGCAGCGGCCCGGGGGGGACCGGGGAGCTGTTTTTT.

CDR3 amino acids: CASSITGGRQPQHF. The CDR3 DNA follows: TGTGCCAGTAGTATCACGGGGGGCAGGCAGCCCCAGCATTTT. V and J are TRBV19 and TRBJ1-5; maybe TRBD1 (6 bases). CDR3 length equals 14 residues. V lost 3 bases and J lost 7, with 13 bases in between. CDR1 LNHDA and CDR2 SQIVND come from the germline V gene (reference sequence).

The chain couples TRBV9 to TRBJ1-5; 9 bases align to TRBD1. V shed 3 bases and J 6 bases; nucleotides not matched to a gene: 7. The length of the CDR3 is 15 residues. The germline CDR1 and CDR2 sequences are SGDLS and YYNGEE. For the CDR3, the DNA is TGTGCCAGCAGCGCGGGACAGGGTAATAGTCAGCCCCAGCATTTT. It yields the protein CASSAGQGNSQPQHF.